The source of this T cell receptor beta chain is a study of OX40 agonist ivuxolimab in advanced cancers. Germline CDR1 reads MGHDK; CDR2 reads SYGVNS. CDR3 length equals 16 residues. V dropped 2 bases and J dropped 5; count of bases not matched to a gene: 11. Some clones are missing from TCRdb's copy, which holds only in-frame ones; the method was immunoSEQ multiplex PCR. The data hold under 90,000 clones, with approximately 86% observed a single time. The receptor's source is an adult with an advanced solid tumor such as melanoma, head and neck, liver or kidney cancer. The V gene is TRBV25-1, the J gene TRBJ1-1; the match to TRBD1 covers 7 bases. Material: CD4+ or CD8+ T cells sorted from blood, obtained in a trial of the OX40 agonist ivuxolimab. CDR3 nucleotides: TGTGCCAGCAGTGAAATGGGGAGACAGGGAAAGACTGAAGCTTTCTTT. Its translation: CASSEMGRQGKTEAFF.